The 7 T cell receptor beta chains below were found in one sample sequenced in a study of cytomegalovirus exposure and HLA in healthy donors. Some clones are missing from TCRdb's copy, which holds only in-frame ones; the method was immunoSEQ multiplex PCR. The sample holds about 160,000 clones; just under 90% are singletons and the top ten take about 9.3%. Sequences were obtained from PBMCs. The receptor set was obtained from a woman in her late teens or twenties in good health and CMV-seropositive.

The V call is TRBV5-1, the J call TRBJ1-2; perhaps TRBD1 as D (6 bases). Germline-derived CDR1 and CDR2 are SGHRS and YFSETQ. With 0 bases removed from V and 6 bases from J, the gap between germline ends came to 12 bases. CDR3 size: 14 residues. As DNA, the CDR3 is TGCGCCAGCAGCTTGGAATGGACAGATAATGGCTACACCTTC. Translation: CASSLEWTDNGYTF. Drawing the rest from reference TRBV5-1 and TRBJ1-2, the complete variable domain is KAGVTQTPRYLIKTRGQQVTLSCSPISGHRSVSWYQQTPGQGLQFLFEYFSETQRNKGNFPGRFSGRQFSNSRSEMNVSTLELGDSALYLCASSLEWTDNGYTFGSGTRLTVV.

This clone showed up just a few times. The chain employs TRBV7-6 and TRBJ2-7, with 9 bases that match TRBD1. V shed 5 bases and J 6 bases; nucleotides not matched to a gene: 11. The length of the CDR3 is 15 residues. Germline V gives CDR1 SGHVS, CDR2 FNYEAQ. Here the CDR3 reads CASSLTGTGTTEQYF. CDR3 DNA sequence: TGTGCCAGCAGCCTCACCGGGACAGGGACTACCGAGCAGTACTTC.

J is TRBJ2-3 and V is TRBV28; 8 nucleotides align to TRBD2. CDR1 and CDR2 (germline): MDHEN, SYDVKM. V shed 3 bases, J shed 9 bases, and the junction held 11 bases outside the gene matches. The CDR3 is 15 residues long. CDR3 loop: CASSLSAGGSPTQYF. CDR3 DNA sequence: TGTGCCAGCAGTTTGAGTGCGGGAGGCTCCCCCACGCAGTATTTT.

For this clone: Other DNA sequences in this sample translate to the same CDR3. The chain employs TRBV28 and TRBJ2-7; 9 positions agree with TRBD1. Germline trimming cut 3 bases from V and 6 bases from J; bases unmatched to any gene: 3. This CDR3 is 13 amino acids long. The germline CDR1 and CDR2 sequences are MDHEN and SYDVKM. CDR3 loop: CASSLTGGGEQYF. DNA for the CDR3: TGTGCCAGCAGTTTGACAGGGGGAGGCGAGCAGTACTTC.

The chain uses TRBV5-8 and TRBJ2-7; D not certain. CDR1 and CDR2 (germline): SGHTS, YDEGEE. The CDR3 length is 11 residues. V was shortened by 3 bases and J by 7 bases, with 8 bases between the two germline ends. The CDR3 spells CASSSYREQYF. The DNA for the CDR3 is TGTGCCAGCAGCTCTTACCGGGAGCAGTACTTC.

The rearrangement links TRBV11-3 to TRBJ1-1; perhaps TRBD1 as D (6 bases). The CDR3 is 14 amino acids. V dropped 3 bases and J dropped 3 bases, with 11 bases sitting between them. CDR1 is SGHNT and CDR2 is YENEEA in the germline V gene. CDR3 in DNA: TGTGCCAGCAGCTTCCTGACAGGACACACTGAAGCTTTCTTT. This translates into CASSFLTGHTEAFF. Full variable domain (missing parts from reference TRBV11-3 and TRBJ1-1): EAGVVQSPRYKIIEKKQPVAFWCNPISGHNTLYWYLQNLGQGPELLIRYENEEAVDDSQLPKDRFSAERLKGVDSTLKIQPAELGDSAVYLCASSFLTGHTEAFFGQGTRLTVV.

This CDR3 is CASSLVPRPSYNEQFF. Written as DNA, the CDR3 is TGCGCCAGCAGCTTGGTACCCAGGCCCTCCTACAATGAGCAGTTCTTC. The rearrangement uses TRBV5-1 and TRBJ2-1; D remains ambiguous. Trimming left V 0 bases short and J 0 bases short, with 10 bases between. Germline V gene lookup returns CDR1 SGHRS and CDR2 YFSETQ. The CDR3 totals 16 residues.